The rows below give T cell receptor beta chains drawn from one sample of a study of human T cells and chemical hapten exposure. TCRdb re-called the RACE reads with MiXCR, one entry per CDR3 protein. Seen here are 70,000 to 95,000 distinct CDR3 sequences, 6.6% observed once, and the top ten hold about 1.5%. The sample here was whole blood, taken in connection with sensitization to the hapten diphenylcyclopropenone (DPC). The source of these receptors is a woman under 40 with alopecia areata. Some clones in this sample may be carry-over from other donors' samples. CDR3s include the opening cysteine and the closing phenylalanine or tryptophan. A D gene is named only where the DNA matches it firmly. Where a row states a size, it is once, few, many or the class of an expanded clone; other rows omit it.

abundance: many
d_gene: .
j_gene: TRBJ2-3
v_gene: TRBV11-3
CDR3nt: TGTGCCAGCAGTCACGGCAGAGGCACAGATACGCAGTATTTT
CDR3aa: CASSHGRGTDTQYF

abundance: many
d_gene: .
j_gene: TRBJ1-4
v_gene: TRBV27
CDR3nt: TGTGCCAGCAGTTATCTTGGACCGGGAGAAAAACTGTTTTTT
CDR3aa: CASSYLGPGEKLFF

abundance: .
d_gene: .
j_gene: TRBJ1-3
v_gene: TRBV29-1
CDR3nt: TGCAGCGTTGAGGTTGGGACGTGGGGAAACACCATATATTTT
CDR3aa: CSVEVGTWGNTIYF

abundance: many
d_gene: TRBD2
j_gene: TRBJ2-5
v_gene: TRBV7-9
CDR3nt: TGTGCCAGCAGCTTCCCTGCGGGAGAAGAGACCCAGTACTTC
CDR3aa: CASSFPAGEETQYF

abundance: .
d_gene: .
j_gene: TRBJ1-1
v_gene: TRBV7-9
CDR3nt: TGTGCCAGCAGCTTAGATAGGCATTTGAACACTGAAGCTTTCTTT
CDR3aa: CASSLDRHLNTEAFF

abundance: many
d_gene: TRBD1
j_gene: TRBJ2-7
v_gene: TRBV10-3
CDR3nt: TGTGCCATCAGTGAAACCGCAGGGGGAACGGACGAGCAGTACTTC
CDR3aa: CAISETAGGTDEQYF

abundance: .
d_gene: .
j_gene: TRBJ2-1
v_gene: TRBV29-1
CDR3nt: TGCAGCGTTGAAGACCGACTGCCCTCCTACAATGAGCAGTTCTTC
CDR3aa: CSVEDRLPSYNEQFF

abundance: many
d_gene: .
j_gene: TRBJ1-6
v_gene: TRBV12-3/TRBV12-4
CDR3nt: TGTGCCAGCACCCGAGCCTCACCCCTCCACTTT
CDR3aa: CASTRASPLHF

abundance: few
d_gene: .
j_gene: TRBJ1-1
v_gene: TRBV6-5
CDR3nt: TGTGCCAGCAGTTATCGACAGTCAGAAGCTTTCTTT
CDR3aa: CASSYRQSEAFF

abundance: .
d_gene: .
j_gene: TRBJ1-4
v_gene: TRBV30
CDR3nt: TGTGCCTGGAGTGTACTTGGGACGACTAATGAAAAACTGTTTTTT
CDR3aa: CAWSVLGTTNEKLFF

abundance: many
d_gene: .
j_gene: TRBJ2-5
v_gene: TRBV12-3/TRBV12-4
CDR3nt: TGTGCCAGCAGTAGCTGGGGGCCACAAGAGACCCAGTACTTC
CDR3aa: CASSSWGPQETQYF

abundance: .
d_gene: .
j_gene: TRBJ1-2
v_gene: TRBV2
CDR3nt: TGTGCCAGCGAGGACGTGAATATTTATGGCTACACCTTC
CDR3aa: CASEDVNIYGYTF

abundance: .
d_gene: TRBD1
j_gene: TRBJ1-3
v_gene: TRBV12-3/TRBV12-4
CDR3nt: TGTGCCAGCACCCCGCCCCCCGGACAGGGCTCTGGAAACACCATATATTTT
CDR3aa: CASTPPPGQGSGNTIYF

abundance: few
d_gene: .
j_gene: TRBJ2-3
v_gene: TRBV19
CDR3nt: TGTGCCAGTAGTATATTCGCTCAAGATACGCAGTATTTT
CDR3aa: CASSIFAQDTQYF

abundance: .
d_gene: TRBD1
j_gene: TRBJ2-5
v_gene: TRBV7-9
CDR3nt: TGTGCCAGCAGCTTAAGGGACAGAGAGCAAGAGACCCAGTACTTC
CDR3aa: CASSLRDREQETQYF

abundance: few
d_gene: .
j_gene: TRBJ1-4
v_gene: TRBV7-9
CDR3nt: TGTGCCAGCAGCTTAGGGGAACTCCGGGGTGAAAAACTGTTTTTT
CDR3aa: CASSLGELRGEKLFF

abundance: .
d_gene: .
j_gene: TRBJ2-4
v_gene: TRBV5-1
CDR3nt: TGCGCCAGCAGTCGGATGTTCGGGGGTGACATTCAGTACTTC
CDR3aa: CASSRMFGGDIQYF

abundance: .
d_gene: TRBD1
j_gene: TRBJ1-6
v_gene: TRBV3-1
CDR3nt: TGTGCCAGCAGCCAAGATTGGGGGACAGGGGCAAATTCACCCCTCCACTTT
CDR3aa: CASSQDWGTGANSPLHF

abundance: .
d_gene: .
j_gene: TRBJ1-1
v_gene: TRBV5-1
CDR3nt: TGCGCCAGCAGCTACCTTACAGGGAACACTGAAGCCTTCTTT
CDR3aa: CASSYLTGNTEAFF

abundance: many
d_gene: .
j_gene: TRBJ2-2
v_gene: TRBV7-9
CDR3nt: TGTGCAAAACAGGCGAACACCGGGGAGCTGTTTTTT
CDR3aa: CAKQANTGELFF

abundance: few
d_gene: .
j_gene: TRBJ1-6
v_gene: TRBV2
CDR3nt: TGTGCCAGCAGTGGAGACCGTAATTCACCCCTCCACTTT
CDR3aa: CASSGDRNSPLHF

abundance: few
d_gene: .
j_gene: TRBJ1-1
v_gene: TRBV18
CDR3nt: TGTGCCAGCTCACCGCTCTCGTCATGGGGTCGCACTGAAGCTTTCTTT
CDR3aa: CASSPLSSWGRTEAFF

abundance: few
d_gene: .
j_gene: TRBJ1-1
v_gene: TRBV5-1
CDR3nt: TGCGCCAGCAGCTCGAACCCGGGCCAAGAAGCTTTCTTT
CDR3aa: CASSSNPGQEAFF

abundance: many
d_gene: .
j_gene: TRBJ1-1
v_gene: TRBV29-1
CDR3nt: TGCAGCGTTGAACCGGGCAACATGAACACTGAAGCTTTCTTT
CDR3aa: CSVEPGNMNTEAFF

abundance: many
d_gene: TRBD2
j_gene: TRBJ2-3
v_gene: TRBV18
CDR3nt: TGTGCCAGCTCACCAACTAGCGGGGACACAGATACGCAGTATTTT
CDR3aa: CASSPTSGDTDTQYF

abundance: many
d_gene: .
j_gene: TRBJ2-3
v_gene: TRBV10-1
CDR3nt: TGCGCCAGCAGTGAACGGGTGGGCCTGGCCGATACGCAGTATTTT
CDR3aa: CASSERVGLADTQYF

abundance: many
d_gene: .
j_gene: TRBJ2-7
v_gene: TRBV24-1
CDR3nt: TGTGCCACCAGTGAAGGGCATGGCGGCGAGCAGTACTTC
CDR3aa: CATSEGHGGEQYF

abundance: many
d_gene: .
j_gene: TRBJ1-4
v_gene: TRBV14
CDR3nt: TGTGCCAGCAGCCAAGAGTCGCAGGGCGTTATCGGGGAAAAACTGTTTTTT
CDR3aa: CASSQESQGVIGEKLFF

abundance: many
d_gene: .
j_gene: TRBJ2-7
v_gene: TRBV7-9
CDR3nt: TGTGCCAGCAGCTTAGGGACACAGTACTCCTACGAGCAGTACTTC
CDR3aa: CASSLGTQYSYEQYF

abundance: many
d_gene: TRBD1
j_gene: TRBJ2-3
v_gene: TRBV20-1
CDR3nt: TGCAGTGCCCCATTACAGGGGACAACAGATACGCAGTATTTT
CDR3aa: CSAPLQGTTDTQYF

abundance: many
d_gene: .
j_gene: TRBJ2-3
v_gene: TRBV20-1
CDR3nt: TGCAGTGCTAGCGGGGGGCCACCCACAGATACGCAGTATTTT
CDR3aa: CSASGGPPTDTQYF

abundance: few
d_gene: TRBD1
j_gene: TRBJ1-1
v_gene: TRBV2
CDR3nt: TGTGCCAGCACTCTGGACAGGGGAGGAACCGAAGCTTTCTTT
CDR3aa: CASTLDRGGTEAFF

abundance: few
d_gene: TRBD1
j_gene: TRBJ2-7
v_gene: TRBV2
CDR3nt: TGTGCCAGCAGTGATTGGGACAGGGAGTACTTC
CDR3aa: CASSDWDREYF

abundance: many
d_gene: .
j_gene: TRBJ1-2
v_gene: TRBV20-1
CDR3nt: TGCAGTGCCCGGGGGCAGGGCGGTGGCTACACCTTC
CDR3aa: CSARGQGGGYTF

abundance: many
d_gene: .
j_gene: TRBJ2-4
v_gene: TRBV5-5
CDR3nt: TGTGCCAGCAGCCAGCGGGCCAGTGGGGCCAAAAACATTCAGTACTTC
CDR3aa: CASSQRASGAKNIQYF

abundance: few
d_gene: .
j_gene: TRBJ2-3
v_gene: TRBV9
CDR3nt: TGTGCCAGCAGCGTAGCTGGCCCGCTCGCAGGCACAGATACGCAGTATTTT
CDR3aa: CASSVAGPLAGTDTQYF

abundance: many
d_gene: TRBD1
j_gene: TRBJ1-1
v_gene: TRBV6-5
CDR3nt: TGTGCCAGCAGTCCCCCCCAGGGGGGTGGCACTGAAGCTTTCTTT
CDR3aa: CASSPPQGGGTEAFF